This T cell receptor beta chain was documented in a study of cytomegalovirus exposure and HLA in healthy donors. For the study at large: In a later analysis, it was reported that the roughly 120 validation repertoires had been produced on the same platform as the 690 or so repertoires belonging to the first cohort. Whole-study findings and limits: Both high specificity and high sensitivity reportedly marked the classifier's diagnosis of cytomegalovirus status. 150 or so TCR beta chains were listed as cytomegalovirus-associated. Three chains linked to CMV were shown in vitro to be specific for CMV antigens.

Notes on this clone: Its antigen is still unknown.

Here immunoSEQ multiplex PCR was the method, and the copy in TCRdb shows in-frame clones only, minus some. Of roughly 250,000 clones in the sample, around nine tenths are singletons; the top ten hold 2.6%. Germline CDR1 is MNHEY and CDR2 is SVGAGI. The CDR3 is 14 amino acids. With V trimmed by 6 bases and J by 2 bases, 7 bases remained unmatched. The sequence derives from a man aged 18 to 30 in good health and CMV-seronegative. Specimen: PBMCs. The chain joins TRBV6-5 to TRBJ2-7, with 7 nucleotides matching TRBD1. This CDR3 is CASSRTTGPYEQYF. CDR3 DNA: TGTGCCAGCAGCCGTACGACAGGGCCCTACGAGCAGTACTTC.